This section outlines one TCR beta chain sequence together with its context. Methods used by the authors: Reference gene primer amplification yielded estimated nucleated cell counts. Here immunoSEQ multiplex PCR was the method, and the copy in TCRdb shows in-frame clones only, minus some. For V, J and clone size, that table is used; D and trimming come from the DNA. In the table there are hundreds of thousands of clones, over 80% of which are singletons. The CDR3 is made up of 17 amino acids. With V trimmed by 4 bases and J by 3 bases, 5 bases remained unmatched. CDR1 and CDR2 (germline): SGHRS, YFSETQ. The entry originates in a study of blood T cell repertoires in COVID-19. As for the study in general: The United States, Italy and Spain supplied acute and convalescent COVID-19 samples. T cells, B-cell-depleted T cells, or PBMCs provided the cDNA or gDNA that served as material.

Those enrolled in Seattle joined during active infection and were followed longitudinally afterward. This chain connects TRBV5-1 to TRBJ2-1; 15 bases map to TRBD2. This clonotype was sampled from a woman in her 70s with COVID-19, enrolled during active disease. Sequenced material: peripheral blood. The CDR3 loop is CASSIGTSGRSYNEQFF. CDR3 in DNA: TGCGCCAGCAGCATCGGGACTAGCGGGAGGAGCTACAATGAGCAGTTCTTC.